One sample yielded the 15 T cell receptor beta chains listed below, sequenced in a study of cytomegalovirus exposure and HLA in healthy donors. Primers: 60 Vbeta forward and 13 Jbeta reverse. The protocol was immunoSEQ multiplex PCR, while the TCRdb copy is restricted to in-frame clones and leaves out a portion. The sample totals 50,000 or so clones; its top ten clones hold 2% to 2.5%. Material for sequencing was PBMCs. The receptors here all came from a woman aged 18-35 years in good health and CMV-seronegative.

The chain recombines TRBV7-2 with TRBJ2-7; tentatively, D is TRBD1 (5 bases). CDR1 is SGHTA, CDR2 FQGNSA, per germline. The CDR3 runs to 13 residues. V was trimmed by 3 bases and J by 9 bases, leaving 15 bases between them. This chain's CDR3 is CASSFNSGSGQYF. The CDR3, as DNA: TGTGCCAGCAGCTTTAACTCAGGGTCTGGGCAGTACTTC.

The chain has TRBV2 and TRBJ2-1, with D possibly being TRBD1 (6 bases). With 6 bases removed from V and 4 bases from J, the gap between germline ends came to 16 bases. Per the germline V gene, CDR1 is SNHLY and CDR2 is FYNNEI. The CDR3 consists of 15 residues. The CDR3 loop reads CASRKDRGDYNEQFF. The CDR3 nucleotides read TGTGCCAGCAGAAAGGACAGAGGCGATTACAATGAGCAGTTCTTC.

Considering frequency, this clone is medium-sized. This chain links TRBV6-1 with TRBJ2-1, with TRBD2 matching 10 bases. The CDR3 covers 15 residues. The germline V gene encodes CDR1 MNHNS and CDR2 SASEGT. Trimming cost V 0 bases and J 4 bases; bases outside gene matches: 0. The DNA of the CDR3 is TGTGCCAGCAGTGAAGCTAGCGGGGGGTACAATGAGCAGTTCTTC. It codes for CASSEASGGYNEQFF.

The rearrangement joins TRBV28 to TRBJ1-2; 8 nucleotides agree with TRBD1. V shed 2 bases and J 3 bases; nucleotides not matched to a gene: 11. This CDR3 has 17 residues. Germline V gene lookup returns CDR1 MDHEN and CDR2 SYDVKM. The CDR3: CASSLRLIRGHDYGYTF. The DNA of the CDR3 is TGTGCCAGCAGTTTACGACTAATCAGGGGGCACGACTATGGCTACACCTTC.

The V and J genes are TRBV27 and TRBJ1-2; 9 bases align to TRBD1. The V gene's germline CDR1 is MNHEY and CDR2 SMNVEV (reference sequence). The CDR3 runs 14 residues. J was trimmed by 7 bases and V by 3 bases; bases with no gene match: 6. The CDR3 sequence is CASSFHGQGLGYTF. In DNA, the CDR3 is TGTGCCAGCAGTTTCCATGGACAGGGGCTTGGCTACACCTTC.

V usage is TRBV5-5 and J usage is TRBJ1-5, with TRBD1 matching over 8 bases. The CDR3 runs to 15 residues. Germline V lookup: CDR1 SGHKS, CDR2 YYEKEE (reference sequence). The V segment lost 2 bases and the J segment 5 bases; nucleotides outside the gene matches: 6. DNA for the CDR3: TGTGCCAGCAGCTTCACAGGGGGGCTGGATCAGCCCCAGCATTTT. Amino acid sequence: CASSFTGGLDQPQHF.

CDR3 residues: CASSEPGEGEEKLFF. The DNA for the CDR3 is TGTGCCAGCAGTGAACCCGGGGAGGGGGAAGAAAAACTGTTTTTT. The chain is built from TRBV6-1 and TRBJ1-4, with TRBD1 as a possible D gene (6 bases). The ends were cut back, 2 bases at V and 8 bases at J, with 15 bases in the middle. CDR1 and CDR2 (germline): MNHNS, SASEGT. CDR3 length: 15 residues.

This chain joins TRBV6-1 and TRBJ1-1; D uncertain. With 10 bases removed from V and 4 bases from J, the gap between germline ends came to 16 bases. This CDR3 is 13 amino acids long. Germline V gene data show CDR1 as MNHNS and CDR2 as SASEGT. CDR3 in amino acids: CATNVGDITEAFF. In DNA form, the CDR3 reads TGTGCCACCAACGTGGGCGACATCACTGAAGCTTTCTTT.

Note on this clone: This same CDR3 is encoded by further DNA sequences in the sample. The chain couples TRBV11-3 to TRBJ2-2; 8 nucleotides align to TRBD1. Trimming cost V 1 base and J 6 bases; bases outside gene matches: 7. From germline, CDR1 is SGHNT and CDR2 YENEEA. This CDR3 is 16 amino acids long. The CDR3 protein is CASSLGGQVGPGELFF. The CDR3 nucleotides are TGTGCCAGCAGCTTAGGGGGACAGGTGGGTCCCGGGGAGCTGTTTTTT. Filled out from reference TRBV11-3 and TRBJ2-2, the complete variable domain reads EAGVVQSPRYKIIEKKQPVAFWCNPISGHNTLYWYLQNLGQGPELLIRYENEEAVDDSQLPKDRFSAERLKGVDSTLKIQPAELGDSAVYLCASSLGGQVGPGELFFGEGSRLTVL.

The rearrangement links TRBV28 to TRBJ2-1; D is perhaps TRBD1 (6 bases). Germline V gene sequence: CDR1 MDHEN, CDR2 SYDVKM. The V end lost 6 bases, the J end lost 5 bases, and 11 bases lay between the germline ends. CDR3 length: 13 residues. The CDR3 here is CASRATGNNEQFF. The CDR3, as DNA: TGTGCCAGCAGGGCTACAGGGAACAATGAGCAGTTCTTC.

The rearrangement links TRBV25-1 to TRBJ2-5; 10 nucleotides align to TRBD2. CDR1 and CDR2 from the germline V gene are MGHDK and SYGVNS. CDR3 size: 14 residues. V lost 4 bases, J lost 5 bases, and 4 bases stayed unmatched. For the CDR3, the DNA is TGTGCCAGCAGTGTTCCGGGACTAGCGGAGACCCAGTACTTC. It codes for CASSVPGLAETQYF.

The chain carries TRBV27 and TRBJ2-7, with 11 positions matching TRBD2. The germline V gene encodes CDR1 MNHEY and CDR2 SMNVEV (reference sequence). There are 18 residues in the CDR3. The V and J ends lost 2 bases and 3 bases, in that order; junction bases with no gene match: 12. For the CDR3, the DNA is TGTGCCAGCAGTTTACCGAATCACAGACTAGCGGGGAACTACGAGCAGTACTTC. Protein: CASSLPNHRLAGNYEQYF.

V is TRBV2 and J is TRBJ2-4; possibly TRBD1 for D (5 bases). Trimming left V 6 bases short and J 0 bases short, with 9 bases between. CDR3 length: 14 amino acids. Germline assignment: CDR1 SNHLY and CDR2 FYNNEI. The CDR3 region is CASRETVAKNIQYF. The CDR3 DNA is TGTGCCAGCAGGGAGACAGTAGCCAAAAACATTCAGTACTTC.

This chain uses TRBV18 with TRBJ1-1; 9 bases agree with TRBD1. Germline lookup yields CDR1 KGHSH and CDR2 LQKENI. This CDR3 has 15 amino acids. The J segment lost 2 bases and the V segment lost 6 bases, leaving 7 bases of the junction unmatched. The CDR3 DNA is TGTGCCAGCTCTCTGGGGGGACAGGGAAACACTGAAGCTTTCTTT. As protein: CASSLGGQGNTEAFF.

This sequence joins TRBV4-2 and TRBJ2-4; TRBD2 agrees at 11 bases. Germline V gene data show CDR1 as LGHNA and CDR2 as YNFKEQ. CDR3 length: 18 amino acids. The ends lost 3 bases at V and 0 bases at J; junction bases unmatched: 7. The CDR3 here is CASSHGSGRGQAKNIQYF. CDR3 bases: TGTGCCAGCAGCCATGGTAGCGGGAGGGGGCAAGCCAAAAACATTCAGTACTTC.